The T cell receptor beta chain under discussion was sequenced for a study of naive and memory T cell subsets. Broader study findings: From naive to CM, EM and EMRA, diversity decreased and Gini increased. Especially in CD8 cells, naive repertoires contained a few larger clonotypes, possibly CD45RA-re-expressing memory cells.

An equimolar mix of two oligonucleotides served as the beta constant-region primer for TRBC1 and TRBC2. Ligated cDNA was amplified by four rounds of PCR with nested alpha and beta constant-region primers and SP2. One entry per CDR3 protein, called by TCRdb with MiXCR from the UMI-ligation and nested PCR reads. The table includes 150,000 or so distinct CDR3 sequences, over 20% detected once. Comments on this clonotype: The antigen is unknown.

Trimming cost V 3 bases and J 9 bases, with 21 bases left between them. This CDR3 is 15 amino acids long. The germline gives CDR1 MDHEN, CDR2 SYDVKM. This clonotype was sampled from a human donor in good health. Sequenced material: naive CD4+ T cells from blood. The chain carries TRBV28 and TRBJ2-7; no clear D. In nucleotides, the CDR3 is TGTGCCAGCAGTTTTTGGGGTGCGTTATCTACTGGGCAGTACTTC. Residues: CASSFWGALSTGQYF.